The 31 T cell receptor beta chains below were found in one sample sequenced in a study of blood T cell repertoires in COVID-19. Produced via immunoSEQ multiplex PCR; TCRdb's table is partial and in-frame only. The repertoire has 250,000 to 300,000 clones, around 89% of them found once; the top ten carry roughly 4.8%. Sequencing used peripheral blood. These receptors were collected from a man in his forties with acute or convalescent COVID-19.

The V gene is TRBV19, the J gene TRBJ1-2; no clear D gene. V was trimmed by 3 bases and J by 4 bases, leaving 9 bases between them. Germline lookup yields CDR1 LNHDA and CDR2 SQIVND (reference sequence). The CDR3 sequence is 13 residues long. CDR3 DNA: TGTGCCAGTAGTATCGTGCCGCGCTATGGCTACACCTTC. Amino acids: CASSIVPRYGYTF.

V gene TRBV5-1 combines with J gene TRBJ1-1; TRBD1 agrees at 7 bases. There are 14 residues in the CDR3. V dropped 3 bases and J dropped 4; count of bases not matched to a gene: 6. CDR1 and CDR2 from the germline V gene are SGHRS and YFSETQ. The CDR3 DNA follows: TGCGCCAGCAGCTCAGGGGGACAGACCACTGAAGCTTTCTTT. Translating it yields CASSSGGQTTEAFF.

The rearrangement links TRBV19 to TRBJ1-4; 8 bases are shared with TRBD1. The germline V gene has CDR1 LNHDA and CDR2 SQIVND (reference sequence). The CDR3 runs 14 residues. The J segment lost 7 bases and the V segment lost 6 bases, leaving 7 bases of the junction unmatched. Here the CDR3 reads CASSPRGQTEKLFF. CDR3 DNA: TGTGCCAGTAGCCCCAGGGGGCAGACTGAAAAACTGTTTTTT.

V is TRBV5-1 and J is TRBJ1-5, with D unclear. The V end was cut by 0 bases, the J end by 3 bases, with 10 bases between. The CDR3 sequence is 15 residues long. Germline V gives CDR1 SGHRS, CDR2 YFSETQ. This CDR3 reads CASSLAGNNNQPQHF. In nucleotides, the CDR3 is TGCGCCAGCAGCTTGGCCGGGAACAACAATCAGCCCCAGCATTTT. Using reference TRBV5-1 and TRBJ1-5 for the parts outside the CDR3, the full variable domain is KAGVTQTPRYLIKTRGQQVTLSCSPISGHRSVSWYQQTPGQGLQFLFEYFSETQRNKGNFPGRFSGRQFSNSRSEMNVSTLELGDSALYLCASSLAGNNNQPQHFGDGTRLSIL.

This chain uses TRBV6-5 with TRBJ2-2; 8 bases map to TRBD2. This CDR3 has 15 amino acids. CDR1 MNHEY and CDR2 SVGAGI come from the germline V gene. With V trimmed by 6 bases and J by 2 bases, 5 bases remained unmatched. The CDR3 region has the DNA TGTGCCAGCAGGGCGCGGGGGGCAAACACCGGGGAGCTGTTTTTT. This sequence encodes CASRARGANTGELFF.

The V call is TRBV29-1, the J call TRBJ2-7; no clear D. Germline-derived CDR1 and CDR2 are SQVTM and ANQGSEA. This CDR3 is built from 11 residues. The V end was cut by 4 bases, the J end by 2 bases, with 6 bases between. CDR3 bases: TGCAGCGTTGGAACGGCCTACGAGCAGTACTTC. Protein product: CSVGTAYEQYF.

This clone was seen a handful of times. V and J are TRBV10-1 and TRBJ1-1; 9 nucleotides line up with TRBD1. V shed 6 bases, J shed 1 base, and the junction held 3 bases outside the gene matches. This CDR3 spans 14 amino acids. Looked up from germline, CDR1 is WNHNN and CDR2 is SYGVQD (reference sequence). The CDR3 loop reads CASSTGQGNTEAFF. The CDR3 bases are TGCGCCAGCAGCACGGGACAGGGGAACACTGAAGCTTTCTTT.

This chain links TRBV2 with TRBJ1-1; TRBD1 agrees at 7 bases. The germline V gene has CDR1 SNHLY and CDR2 FYNNEI. Germline trimming cut 4 bases from V and 2 bases from J; bases unmatched to any gene: 4. CDR3 length: 14 amino acids. The CDR3 sequence: CASSAQGVNTEAFF. CDR3 DNA: TGTGCCAGCAGTGCGCAGGGGGTAAACACTGAAGCTTTCTTT.

This chain links TRBV18 with TRBJ2-3, with 8 bases fitting TRBD1. From germline, CDR1 is KGHSH and CDR2 LQKENI. CDR3 size: 13 residues. V lost 8 bases, J lost 1 base, and 2 bases stayed unmatched. CDR3 in amino acids: CASTGQGTDTQYF. CDR3 DNA sequence: TGTGCCAGCACGGGACAGGGCACAGATACGCAGTATTTT. The full variable domain, its missing parts supplied by reference TRBV18 and TRBJ2-3, is NAGVMQNPRHLVRRRGQEARLRCSPMKGHSHVYWYRQLPEEGLKFMVYLQKENIIDESGMPKERFSAEFPKEGPSILRIQQVVRGDSAAYFCASTGQGTDTQYFGPGTRLTVL.

The chain is built from TRBV11-2 and TRBJ1-3; D call uncertain. CDR3 size: 14 residues. Germline lookup yields CDR1 SGHAT and CDR2 FQNNGV. The V and J ends lost 5 bases and 4 bases respectively, with 12 bases between them. The CDR3, as DNA: TGTGCCAGCAGCACGCCGGGAGGGGGAAACACCATATATTTT. Translated: CASSTPGGGNTIYF.

V is TRBV7-9 and J is TRBJ2-2; tentative D call: TRBD1 (6 bases). The germline V and J ends were trimmed by 7 bases and 3 bases, with 21 bases remaining between them. From germline, CDR1 is SEHNR and CDR2 FQNEAQ (reference sequence). The CDR3 has 17 residues. The CDR3 region is CASTFFPQGSHTGELFF. The CDR3 DNA sequence: TGTGCCAGCACCTTCTTCCCTCAGGGGAGCCACACCGGGGAGCTGTTTTTT. Filled out from reference TRBV7-9 and TRBJ2-2, the complete variable domain reads DTGVSQNPRHKITKRGQNVTFRCDPISEHNRLYWYRQTLGQGPEFLTYFQNEAQLEKSRLLSDRFSAERPKGSFSTLEIQRTEQGDSAMYLCASTFFPQGSHTGELFFGEGSRLTVL.

V is TRBV11-3 and J is TRBJ2-7; tentative D call: TRBD2 (5 bases). The germline V gene encodes CDR1 SGHNT and CDR2 YENEEA. V was trimmed by 3 bases and J by 5 bases, leaving 11 bases between them. The length of the CDR3 is 13 residues. The CDR3 region is CASSLGLGDEQYF. In DNA, the CDR3 is TGTGCCAGCAGCTTGGGCCTCGGGGACGAGCAGTACTTC.

This chain uses TRBV6-5 with TRBJ2-5; tentatively, D is TRBD2 (6 bases). Germline lookup yields CDR1 MNHEY and CDR2 SVGAGI. This CDR3 contains 14 residues. The germline V and J ends were trimmed by 5 bases and 7 bases, with 17 bases remaining between them. DNA for the CDR3: TGTGCCAGCAGTCCCTCGGGACTCCCAGGGACCCAGTACTTC. Protein sequence: CASSPSGLPGTQYF.

CDR3 protein: CASSEDSRGTDTQYF. The CDR3 DNA reads TGTGCCAGCAGCGAGGACTCCCGGGGCACAGATACGCAGTATTTT. The chain uses TRBV9 and TRBJ2-3, with D tentatively TRBD2 (5 bases). Deletions cut 3 bases from V and 1 base from J, with 12 bases between. The germline CDR1 and CDR2 sequences are SGDLS and YYNGEE. The CDR3 loop spans 15 amino acids.

As for this clone: At the DNA level, this CDR3 is encoded by other sequences in the same sample as well. J is TRBJ2-3 and V is TRBV5-6; possible D gene TRBD2, 6 bases. Looked up from germline, CDR1 is SGHDT and CDR2 is YYEEEE. The length of the CDR3 is 15 residues. V gave up 0 bases and J gave up 0 bases, with 8 bases separating them. The CDR3 DNA reads TGTGCCAGCAGCTTGGGCGGGGCCAGCACAGATACGCAGTATTTT. This gives the protein CASSLGGASTDTQYF. The full variable domain, with the rest looked up from reference TRBV5-6 and TRBJ2-3, is DAGVTQSPTHLIKTRGQQVTLRCSPKSGHDTVSWYQQALGQGPQFIFQYYEEEERQRGNFPDRFSGHQFPNYSSELNVNALLLGDSALYLCASSLGGASTDTQYFGPGTRLTVL.

The sample holds one count of this clone. V and J are TRBV12-5 and TRBJ2-1, with D perhaps TRBD2 (6 bases). The CDR3 sequence is 18 residues long. The V end was cut by 1 base, the J end by 0 bases, with 16 bases between. The germline gives CDR1 LGHNT, CDR2 FRNRAP. Written as DNA, the CDR3 is TGTGCTAGTGGTTTGGCCGGTAAGGGACTTAGCTCCTACAATGAGCAGTTCTTC. It codes for CASGLAGKGLSSYNEQFF.

The chain links TRBV6-1 to TRBJ1-5, with D unresolved. This CDR3 region has 13 residues. Trimming left V 3 bases short and J 5 bases short, with 8 bases between. The germline V gene encodes CDR1 MNHNS and CDR2 SASEGT. This chain's CDR3 is CASSEVRHQPQHF. As DNA, the CDR3 is TGTGCCAGCAGTGAGGTCAGGCATCAGCCCCAGCATTTT.

This chain connects TRBV4-2 to TRBJ2-1; 7 nucleotides align to TRBD1. V lost 4 bases and J lost 0; bases outside the gene matches: 6. Per the germline V gene, CDR1 is LGHNA and CDR2 is YNFKEQ. CDR3 length equals 16 residues. Here the CDR3 DNA reads TGTGCCAGCAGCCCCAGGGGGTTCGGCTCCTACAATGAGCAGTTCTTC. Translating it yields CASSPRGFGSYNEQFF.

This chain links TRBV19 with TRBJ1-2; the match to TRBD1 covers 10 bases. The length of the CDR3 is 16 residues. Germline assignment: CDR1 LNHDA and CDR2 SQIVND (reference sequence). V shed 3 bases and J 4 bases; nucleotides not matched to a gene: 8. CDR3 in amino acids: CASSISGTGVSYGYTF. The CDR3 bases are TGTGCCAGTAGTATCTCCGGGACAGGGGTTTCCTATGGCTACACCTTC.

V gene TRBV10-3 combines with J gene TRBJ1-2; D gene ambiguous. V gave up 0 bases and J gave up 5 bases, with 13 bases separating them. The CDR3 is 15 amino acids. Germline CDR1 is ENHRY and CDR2 is SYGVKD. CDR3 amino acids: CAISESPRTGYGYTF. The DNA of the CDR3 is TGTGCCATCAGTGAGTCGCCTAGGACGGGATATGGCTACACCTTC.

The chain carries TRBV6-6 and TRBJ2-7; TRBD1 agrees at 7 bases. Germline CDR1 is MNHNY and CDR2 is SVGAGI (reference sequence). This CDR3 has 13 amino acids. V shed 6 bases, J shed 6 bases, and the junction held 8 bases outside the gene matches. CDR3 residues: CASSPRTGSEQYF. The CDR3 DNA follows: TGTGCCAGCAGCCCCAGGACAGGCTCCGAGCAGTACTTC.

The chain has TRBV21-1 and TRBJ2-7; the listed D gene, TRBD2, was not tested against the DNA. TRBV21-1 is annotated as a pseudogene. This CDR3 contains 19 residues. The CDR3 loop reads CASSKSALPGTSGLYEQYF. The CDR3 nucleotides read TGTGCCAGCAGCAAATCGGCGTTACCCGGGACTAGCGGATTGTACGAGCAGTACTTC.

This chain uses TRBV5-6 with TRBJ2-3; 8 positions agree with TRBD2. CDR1 and CDR2 (germline): SGHDT, YYEEEE. CDR3 length: 17 residues. With V trimmed by 1 base and J by 0 bases, 7 bases remained unmatched. CDR3 sequence reads: CASSLWRGDVSTDTQYF. The CDR3 nucleotides are TGTGCCAGCAGCTTGTGGCGGGGGGATGTTAGCACAGATACGCAGTATTTT. Combining the CDR3 with reference TRBV5-6 and TRBJ2-3 gives the whole variable domain DAGVTQSPTHLIKTRGQQVTLRCSPKSGHDTVSWYQQALGQGPQFIFQYYEEEERQRGNFPDRFSGHQFPNYSSELNVNALLLGDSALYLCASSLWRGDVSTDTQYFGPGTRLTVL.

The chain recombines TRBV5-1 with TRBJ2-3, with a weak D call TRBD1 (5 bases). The CDR3 consists of 16 residues. Germline V gene lookup returns CDR1 SGHRS and CDR2 YFSETQ. V lost 2 bases, J lost 0 bases, and 13 bases lay in between. The CDR3 loop is CASSFLTVASTDTQYF. The CDR3 DNA sequence: TGCGCCAGCAGCTTTCTGACAGTCGCTAGCACAGATACGCAGTATTTT. The entire variable domain, with the rest obtained from reference TRBV5-1 and TRBJ2-3, is as follows: KAGVTQTPRYLIKTRGQQVTLSCSPISGHRSVSWYQQTPGQGLQFLFEYFSETQRNKGNFPGRFSGRQFSNSRSEMNVSTLELGDSALYLCASSFLTVASTDTQYFGPGTRLTVL.

V usage is TRBV14 and J usage is TRBJ2-4; 8 nucleotides line up with TRBD1. With 4 bases clipped from V and 1 base from J, the junction kept 6 bases outside the gene matches. Germline V CDR1 and CDR2: SGHDN, FVKESK. The CDR3 loop spans 16 amino acids. The CDR3 reads CASSRGQGNAKNIQYF. The CDR3 DNA reads TGTGCCAGCAGCCGCGGACAGGGAAACGCCAAAAACATTCAGTACTTC.

This chain joins TRBV5-1 and TRBJ1-1; 11 nucleotides line up with TRBD1. Germline lookup yields CDR1 SGHRS and CDR2 YFSETQ. The CDR3 is 16 amino acids. V was clipped by 4 bases and J by 0 bases; unmatched bases: 5. Written as DNA, the CDR3 is TGCGCCAGCAGCCCGGACAGGGGGCTCATGAACACTGAAGCTTTCTTT. It codes for CASSPDRGLMNTEAFF.

J is TRBJ2-2 and V is TRBV6-5; D uncertain. Germline CDR1 MNHEY, CDR2 SVGAGI. The CDR3 contains 14 residues. The V end was cut by 0 bases, the J end by 6 bases, with 8 bases between. The CDR3 DNA sequence: TGTGCCAGCAGTTACTCGTCGGTGGCCGGGGAGCTGTTTTTT. Protein product: CASSYSSVAGELFF.

This sequence joins TRBV7-6 and TRBJ2-7; D not certain. The CDR3 is made up of 15 amino acids. Trimming shortened V by 1 base and J by 6 bases, and 16 bases separated the two germline ends. Looked up from germline, CDR1 is SGHVS and CDR2 is FNYEAQ. This CDR3 reads CASSLGPLEVGEQYF. DNA of the CDR3: TGTGCCAGCAGCTTAGGACCCCTAGAAGTTGGCGAGCAGTACTTC.

The rearrangement links TRBV19 to TRBJ2-7; D possibly corresponds to TRBD2 (7 bases). This CDR3 has 14 residues. The germline V and J ends were trimmed by 3 bases and 5 bases, with 14 bases remaining between them. From germline, CDR1 is LNHDA and CDR2 SQIVND (reference sequence). This CDR3 reads CASSIFAGADEQYF. The CDR3 nucleotides read TGTGCCAGTAGTATCTTCGCGGGGGCCGACGAGCAGTACTTC.

This chain joins TRBV2 and TRBJ2-2, with TRBD2 identical over 12 bases. The CDR3 is made up of 18 amino acids. Per the germline V gene, CDR1 is SNHLY and CDR2 is FYNNEI. Trimming cost V 8 bases and J 5 bases; bases outside gene matches: 15. DNA of the CDR3: TGTGCCAGCGGATCTCCGGGACTAGCGGGCCCGGGAACCGGGGAGCTGTTTTTT. Translation gives CASGSPGLAGPGTGELFF.

CDR3 residues: CASSPSRTGGSSPLHF. CDR3 in DNA: TGTGCCAGCAGTCCTTCCAGGACAGGGGGAAGTTCACCCCTCCACTTT. The genes are TRBV2 and TRBJ1-6; 10 bases are shared with TRBD1. The germline V gene has CDR1 SNHLY and CDR2 FYNNEI. V was pared by 5 bases and J by 9 bases, with 10 bases of the junction left unmatched. There are 16 residues in the CDR3.